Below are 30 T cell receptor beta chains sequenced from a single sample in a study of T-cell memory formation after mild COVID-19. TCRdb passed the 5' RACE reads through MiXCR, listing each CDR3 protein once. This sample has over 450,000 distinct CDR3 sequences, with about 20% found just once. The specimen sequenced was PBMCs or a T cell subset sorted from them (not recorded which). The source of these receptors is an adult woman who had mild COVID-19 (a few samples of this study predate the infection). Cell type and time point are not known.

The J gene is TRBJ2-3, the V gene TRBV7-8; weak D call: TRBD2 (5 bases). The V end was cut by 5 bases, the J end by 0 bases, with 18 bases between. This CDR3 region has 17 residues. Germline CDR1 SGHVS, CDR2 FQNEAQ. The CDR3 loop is CASSPYLLVASTDTQYF. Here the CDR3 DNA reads TGTGCCAGCAGCCCCTACTTACTAGTTGCTAGCACAGATACGCAGTATTTT.

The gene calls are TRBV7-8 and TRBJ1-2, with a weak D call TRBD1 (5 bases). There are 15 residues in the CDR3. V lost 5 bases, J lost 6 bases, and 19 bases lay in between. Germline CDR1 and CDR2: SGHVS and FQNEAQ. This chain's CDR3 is CASSPPWRGGDGYTF. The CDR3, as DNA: TGTGCCAGCAGCCCCCCCTGGAGGGGTGGTGATGGCTACACCTTC. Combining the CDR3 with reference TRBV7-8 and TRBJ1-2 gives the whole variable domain GAGVSQSPRYKVAKRGQDVALRCDPISGHVSLFWYQQALGQGPEFLTYFQNEAQLDKSGLPSDRFFAERPEGSVSTLKIQRTQQEDSAVYLCASSPPWRGGDGYTFGSGTRLTVV.

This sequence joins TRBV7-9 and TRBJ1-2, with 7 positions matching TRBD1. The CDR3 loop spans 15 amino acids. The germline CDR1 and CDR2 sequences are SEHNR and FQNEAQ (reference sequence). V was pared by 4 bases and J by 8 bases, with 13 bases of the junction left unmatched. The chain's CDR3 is CASSSDTGVMLGYTF. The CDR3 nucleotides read TGTGCCAGCAGCTCGGATACAGGGGTTATGTTGGGCTACACCTTC.

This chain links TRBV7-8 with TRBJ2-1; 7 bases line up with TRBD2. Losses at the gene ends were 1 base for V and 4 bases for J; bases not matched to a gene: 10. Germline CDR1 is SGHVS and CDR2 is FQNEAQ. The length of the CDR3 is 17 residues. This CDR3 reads CASSLDSFSSGYNEQFF. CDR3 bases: TGTGCCAGCAGCTTAGATAGTTTTTCTAGCGGTTACAATGAGCAGTTCTTC.

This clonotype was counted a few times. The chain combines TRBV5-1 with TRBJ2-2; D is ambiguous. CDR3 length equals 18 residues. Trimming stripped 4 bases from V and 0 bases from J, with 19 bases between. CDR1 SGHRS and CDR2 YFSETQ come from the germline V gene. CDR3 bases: TGCGCCAGCAGCCCCGGTCTGGAGCCCTGGGCGAACACCGGGGAGCTGTTTTTT. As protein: CASSPGLEPWANTGELFF.

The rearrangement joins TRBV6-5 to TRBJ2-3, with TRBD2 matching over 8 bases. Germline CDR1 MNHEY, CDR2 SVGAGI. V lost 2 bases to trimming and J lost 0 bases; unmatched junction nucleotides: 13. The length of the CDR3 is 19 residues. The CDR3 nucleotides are TGTGCCAGCAGTTACAACACCAACGGACTAGCCCCTAGCACAGATACGCAGTATTTT. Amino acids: CASSYNTNGLAPSTDTQYF.

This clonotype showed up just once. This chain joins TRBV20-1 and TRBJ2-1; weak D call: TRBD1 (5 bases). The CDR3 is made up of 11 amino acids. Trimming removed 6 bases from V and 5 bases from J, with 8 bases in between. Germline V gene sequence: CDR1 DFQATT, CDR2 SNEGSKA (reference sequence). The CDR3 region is CSAPGNNEQFF. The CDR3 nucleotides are TGCAGTGCACCAGGGAACAATGAGCAGTTCTTC.

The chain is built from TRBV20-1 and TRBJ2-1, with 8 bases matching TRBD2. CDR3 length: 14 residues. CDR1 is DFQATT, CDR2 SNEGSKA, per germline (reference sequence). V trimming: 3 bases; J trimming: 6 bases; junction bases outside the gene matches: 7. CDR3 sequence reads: CSASPAGDVNEQFF. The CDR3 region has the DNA TGCAGTGCTAGCCCAGCGGGAGACGTCAATGAGCAGTTCTTC.

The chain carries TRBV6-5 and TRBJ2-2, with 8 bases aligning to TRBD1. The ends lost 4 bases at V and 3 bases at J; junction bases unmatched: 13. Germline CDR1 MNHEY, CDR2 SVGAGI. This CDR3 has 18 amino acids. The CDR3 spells CASSLWNPRGQDTGELFF. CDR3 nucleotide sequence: TGTGCCAGCAGTTTATGGAACCCCAGGGGGCAAGACACCGGGGAGCTGTTTTTT.

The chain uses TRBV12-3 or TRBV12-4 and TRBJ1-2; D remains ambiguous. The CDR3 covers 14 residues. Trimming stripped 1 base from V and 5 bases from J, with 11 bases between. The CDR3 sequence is CASSLGGRVYGYTF. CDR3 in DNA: TGTGCCAGCAGTTTAGGTGGGAGAGTGTATGGCTACACCTTC.

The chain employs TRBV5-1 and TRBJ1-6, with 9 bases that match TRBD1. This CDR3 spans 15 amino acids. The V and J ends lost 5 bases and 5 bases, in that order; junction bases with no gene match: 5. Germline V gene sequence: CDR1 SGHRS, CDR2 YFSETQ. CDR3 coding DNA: TGCGCCAGCAGTCACCGGGACAGGGATAATTCACCCCTCCACTTT. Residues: CASSHRDRDNSPLHF.

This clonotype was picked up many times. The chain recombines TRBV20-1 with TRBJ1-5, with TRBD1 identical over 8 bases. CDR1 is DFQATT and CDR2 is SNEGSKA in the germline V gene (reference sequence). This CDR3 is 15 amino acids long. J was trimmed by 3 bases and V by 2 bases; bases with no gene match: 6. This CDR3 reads CSARSGGVNNQPQHF. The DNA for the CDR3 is TGCAGTGCTAGATCAGGGGGCGTAAACAATCAGCCCCAGCATTTT.

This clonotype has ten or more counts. The CDR3 reads CAISELGGYEQYF. The CDR3 coding sequence is TGTGCCATCAGTGAGCTGGGGGGCTACGAGCAGTACTTC. V and J are TRBV10-3 and TRBJ2-7, with a weak D call TRBD2 (6 bases). The germline V and J ends were trimmed by 2 bases and 3 bases, with 8 bases remaining between them. Per germline, CDR1 ENHRY and CDR2 SYGVKD. The CDR3 contains 13 residues.

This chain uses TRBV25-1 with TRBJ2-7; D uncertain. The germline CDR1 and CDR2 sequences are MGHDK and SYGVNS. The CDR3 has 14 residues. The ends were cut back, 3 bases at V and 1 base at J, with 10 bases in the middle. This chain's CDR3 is CASSDRFRSYEQYF. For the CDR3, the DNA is TGTGCCAGCAGTGATAGGTTCCGGTCCTACGAGCAGTACTTC.

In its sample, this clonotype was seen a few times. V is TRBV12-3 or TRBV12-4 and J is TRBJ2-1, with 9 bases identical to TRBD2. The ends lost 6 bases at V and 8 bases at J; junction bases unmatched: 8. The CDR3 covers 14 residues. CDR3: CASSYAGGWDEQFF. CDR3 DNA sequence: TGTGCCAGCAGCTACGCGGGGGGGTGGGATGAGCAGTTCTTC.

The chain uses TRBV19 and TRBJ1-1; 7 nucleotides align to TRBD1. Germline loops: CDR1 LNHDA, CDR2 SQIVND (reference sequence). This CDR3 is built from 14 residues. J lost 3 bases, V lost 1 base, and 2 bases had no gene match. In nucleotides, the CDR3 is TGTGCCAGTAGTATAGTAAGGGGGCACACTGAAGCTTTCTTT. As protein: CASSIVRGHTEAFF.

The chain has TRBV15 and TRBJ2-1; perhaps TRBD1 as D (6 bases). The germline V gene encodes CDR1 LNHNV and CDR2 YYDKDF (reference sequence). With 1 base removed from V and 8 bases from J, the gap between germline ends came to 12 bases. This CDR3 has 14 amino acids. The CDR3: CATSRVQGNDEQFF. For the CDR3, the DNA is TGTGCCACCAGCAGAGTCCAGGGGAACGATGAGCAGTTCTTC.

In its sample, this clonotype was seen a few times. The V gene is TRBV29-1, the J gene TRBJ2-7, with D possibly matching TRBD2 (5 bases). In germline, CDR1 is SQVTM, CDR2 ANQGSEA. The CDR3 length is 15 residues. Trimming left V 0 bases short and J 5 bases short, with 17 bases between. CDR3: CSVEDSSLLGNEQYF. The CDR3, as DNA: TGCAGCGTTGAAGACTCGTCCCTTCTCGGGAACGAGCAGTACTTC.

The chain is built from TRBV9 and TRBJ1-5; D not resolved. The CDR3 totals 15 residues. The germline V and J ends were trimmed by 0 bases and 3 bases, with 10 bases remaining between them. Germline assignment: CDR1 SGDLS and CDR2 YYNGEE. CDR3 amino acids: CASSVGGGINQPQHF. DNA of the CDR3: TGTGCCAGCAGCGTAGGTGGCGGAATCAATCAGCCCCAGCATTTT.

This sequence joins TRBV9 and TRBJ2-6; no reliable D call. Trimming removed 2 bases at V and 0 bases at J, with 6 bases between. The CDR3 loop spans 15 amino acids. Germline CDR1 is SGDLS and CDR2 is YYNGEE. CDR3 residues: CASSVEYSGANVLTF. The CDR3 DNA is TGTGCCAGCAGCGTGGAGTACTCTGGGGCCAACGTCCTGACTTTC.

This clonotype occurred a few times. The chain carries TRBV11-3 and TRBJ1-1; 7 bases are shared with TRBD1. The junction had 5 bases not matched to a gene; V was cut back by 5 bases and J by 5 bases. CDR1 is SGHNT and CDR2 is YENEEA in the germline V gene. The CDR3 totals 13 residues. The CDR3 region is CASSLKQGTEAFF. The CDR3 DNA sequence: TGTGCCAGCAGCCTCAAACAGGGGACTGAAGCTTTCTTT.

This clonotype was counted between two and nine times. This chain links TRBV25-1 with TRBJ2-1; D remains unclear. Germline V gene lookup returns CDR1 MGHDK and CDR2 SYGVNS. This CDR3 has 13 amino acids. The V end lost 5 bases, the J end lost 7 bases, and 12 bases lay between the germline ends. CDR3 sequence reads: CASSPGPRNEQFF. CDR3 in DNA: TGTGCCAGCAGTCCGGGCCCCCGGAATGAGCAGTTCTTC.

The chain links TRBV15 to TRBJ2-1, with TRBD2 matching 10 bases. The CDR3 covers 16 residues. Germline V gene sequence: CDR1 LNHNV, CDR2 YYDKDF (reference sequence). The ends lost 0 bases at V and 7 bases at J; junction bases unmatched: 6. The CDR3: CATSRDKAGGRNEQFF. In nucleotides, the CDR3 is TGTGCCACCAGCAGAGATAAAGCGGGGGGGCGTAATGAGCAGTTCTTC.

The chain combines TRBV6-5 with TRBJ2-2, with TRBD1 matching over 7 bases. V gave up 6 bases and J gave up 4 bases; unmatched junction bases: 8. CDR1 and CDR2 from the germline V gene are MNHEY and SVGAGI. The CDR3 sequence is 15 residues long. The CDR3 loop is CASRPGTVVTGELFF. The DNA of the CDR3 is TGTGCCAGCAGACCCGGGACAGTGGTCACCGGGGAGCTGTTTTTT.

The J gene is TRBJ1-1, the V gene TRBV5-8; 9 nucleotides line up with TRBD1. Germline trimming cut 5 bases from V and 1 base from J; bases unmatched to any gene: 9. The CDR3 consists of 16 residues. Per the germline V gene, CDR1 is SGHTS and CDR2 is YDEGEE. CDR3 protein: CASRKRGTGKNTEAFF. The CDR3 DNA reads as TGTGCCAGCAGGAAGCGGGGGACAGGGAAGAACACTGAAGCTTTCTTT.

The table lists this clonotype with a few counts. As DNA, the CDR3 is TGCGCCAGCAGCCAGAAGGGGACAGGCCCCGATGAGCAGTTCTTC. It is translated as CASSQKGTGPDEQFF. The rearrangement links TRBV4-1 to TRBJ2-1; 8 positions match TRBD1. The CDR3 is made up of 15 amino acids. With V trimmed by 3 bases and J by 8 bases, 9 bases remained unmatched. Germline values: CDR1 MGHRA, CDR2 YSYEKL.

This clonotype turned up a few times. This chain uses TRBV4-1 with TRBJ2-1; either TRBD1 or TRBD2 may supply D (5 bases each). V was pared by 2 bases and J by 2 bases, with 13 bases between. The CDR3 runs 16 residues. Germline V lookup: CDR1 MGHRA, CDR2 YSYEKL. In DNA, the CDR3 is TGCGCCAGCAGCCAACCGGGACGAAACCCCTACAATGAGCAGTTCTTC. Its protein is CASSQPGRNPYNEQFF.

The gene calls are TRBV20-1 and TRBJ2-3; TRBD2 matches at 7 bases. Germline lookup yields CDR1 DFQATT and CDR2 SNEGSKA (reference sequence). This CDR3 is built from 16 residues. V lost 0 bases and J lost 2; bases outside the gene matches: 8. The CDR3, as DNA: TGCAGTGCTAGAGAGGCTAGCGGATTTTTCACAGATACGCAGTATTTT. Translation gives CSAREASGFFTDTQYF.

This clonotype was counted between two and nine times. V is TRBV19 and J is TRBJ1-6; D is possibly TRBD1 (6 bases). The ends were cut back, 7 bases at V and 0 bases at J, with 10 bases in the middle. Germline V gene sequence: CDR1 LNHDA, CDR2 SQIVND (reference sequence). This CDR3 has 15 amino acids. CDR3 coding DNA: TGTGCCAGTAACGGACAGCCCTCCTATAATTCACCCCTCCACTTT. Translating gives CASNGQPSYNSPLHF.

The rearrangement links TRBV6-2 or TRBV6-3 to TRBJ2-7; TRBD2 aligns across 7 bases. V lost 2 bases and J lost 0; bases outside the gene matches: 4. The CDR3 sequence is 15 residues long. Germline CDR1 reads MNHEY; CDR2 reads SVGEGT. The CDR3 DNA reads TGTGCCAGCAGTTACGGGGGACTAAGCTCCTACGAGCAGTACTTC. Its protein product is CASSYGGLSSYEQYF.